The 4 T cell receptor beta chains given below trace back to one sample, sequenced in a study of T-cell reconstitution after alpha-beta-depleted transplantation in children. The TCRbeta library incorporated unique molecular identifiers. TCRdb analysed the PCR reads with MiXCR anew, one entry per CDR3 protein. Of fewer than 550,000 distinct CDR3 sequences listed, roughly a tenth are singletons. This material consisted of PBMCs from the stem cell graft donor, taken from the stem cell graft. These receptors were taken from a human donor who donated a stem cell graft to a child with acute myeloid leukemia.

This clonotype was counted only a few times. The chain joins TRBV7-6 to TRBJ1-2; 10 nucleotides line up with TRBD1. The germline gives CDR1 SGHVS, CDR2 FNYEAQ. This CDR3 spans 15 amino acids. J was trimmed by 6 bases and V by 5 bases; bases with no gene match: 9. This CDR3 is CASSPLRQGADGYTF. DNA for the CDR3: TGTGCCAGCAGCCCCCTCCGACAGGGGGCCGATGGCTACACCTTC.

The chain uses TRBV5-1 and TRBJ2-3; D unclear. Trimming took off 4 bases at V and 0 bases at J, with 21 bases between the two ends. This CDR3 spans 18 amino acids. The germline V gene encodes CDR1 SGHRS and CDR2 YFSETQ. This CDR3 is CASSLEPAGAPSTDTQYF. The CDR3 DNA sequence: TGCGCCAGCAGCCTGGAACCTGCAGGCGCTCCTAGCACAGATACGCAGTATTTT.

V and J are TRBV6-1 and TRBJ2-7; perhaps TRBD1 as D (5 bases). CDR1 is MNHNS, CDR2 SASEGT, per germline. This CDR3 is 11 amino acids long. V was cut by 0 bases and J by 9 bases, with 6 bases left in between. CDR3 coding DNA: TGTGCCAGCAGTGAAGCGCAGGGGCAGTACGTC. This codes for CASSEAQGQYV.

This chain uses TRBV25-1 with TRBJ1-2; D possibly corresponds to TRBD1 (5 bases). CDR1 is MGHDK, CDR2 SYGVNS, per germline. This CDR3 is 15 amino acids long. Trimming shortened V by 1 base and J by 4 bases, and 13 bases separated the two germline ends. The CDR3 is CASSEFGTGAYGYTF. The DNA for the CDR3 is TGTGCCAGCAGTGAATTCGGGACGGGTGCCTATGGCTACACCTTC.